This TCR beta chain originates from a study of siplizumab effects on memory and regulatory T cells. Study results and limitations: Sequences below about 10^-5 frequency were poorly captured. As a result, only a minor fraction of alloreactive clones mapped to unstimulated subsets. The diversity of naive T cells seemed greater than that of memory cells, and their alloresponse contribution seemed major.

The assay was immunoSEQ multiplex PCR, and TCRdb's table has in-frame clones only and misses some. The repertoire has 90,000 to 95,000 clones, over 95% of them found once; the top ten carry 0.025% to 0.035%. CDR1 is SGHTA, CDR2 FQGNSA, per germline. The CDR3 is made up of 13 amino acids. V was cut by 8 bases and J by 1 base, with 9 bases left in between. Turning to this clone: Its antigen remains unknown.

This TCR was sampled from a human donor in good health. The chain is built from TRBV7-2 and TRBJ1-5; D call uncertain. The specimen sequenced was naive CD4+ T cells sorted from blood. The CDR3 region has the DNA TGTGCCAGCGCGACCGGGAGCAATCAGCCCCAGCATTTT. Protein: CASATGSNQPQHF.